This is a list of T cell receptor beta chains from one sample in a study of blood T cell repertoires in COVID-19. The assay was immunoSEQ multiplex PCR, and TCRdb's table has in-frame clones only and misses some. The sample records some 270,000 clones, about 82% being singletons. The sequenced sample consisted of peripheral blood. The receptors originated from a woman aged 80 or over with COVID-19, enrolled during active disease. Both conserved end residues are part of each CDR3.

TRBV11-2,13,TRBJ1-1,CASSPGTGLEAFF
TRBV7-5,11,TRBJ2-4,CVRSLNFPTDF
TRBV11-2,16,TRBJ1-1,CASTKGQGARDTEAFF
TRBV15,15,TRBJ1-2,CATSFRTGVAYGYTF
TRBV5-5,13,TRBJ1-1,CASSLPGSTEAFF
TRBV19,12,TRBJ1-4,CASRTGNEKLFF
TRBV3-1/TRBV3-2,13,TRBJ1-2,CASSSRDRVGYTF
TRBV6-1,12,TRBJ2-4,CASSEQKNIQYF
TRBV5-1,13,TRBJ1-1,CASSLDRVNEAFF
TRBV19,13,TRBJ1-1,CASSVPGGTEAFF
TRBV5-1,15,TRBJ2-5,CASSSRSGRGETQYF
TRBV7-9,11,TRBJ1-1,CASSQDKRAFF
TRBV28,13,TRBJ1-1,CASINARNTEAFF
TRBV4-3,15,TRBJ2-1,CASSQDGYSYNEQFF
TRBV18,16,TRBJ1-5,CASALSQGNAGQPQHF
TRBV6-5,14,TRBJ2-1,CASKQTGSLDEQFF
TRBV5-1,16,TRBJ1-4,CASSRGGFGTNEKLFF
TRBV5-1,16,TRBJ2-1,CASSLFAGTAYNEQFF
TRBV6-2/TRBV6-3,18,TRBJ2-2,CASSYPLRQGGNTGELFF
TRBV6-5,12,TRBJ1-5,CATRTGSQPQHF
TRBV5-1,14,TRBJ1-4,CASSLGATNEKLFF
TRBV19,16,TRBJ2-1,CASSIPGRGLNNEQFF
TRBV6-6,15,TRBJ1-4,CASSYSRQGTEKLFF
TRBV10-2,15,TRBJ1-1,CASRYQGAGNTEAFF
TRBV14,13,TRBJ1-6,CASSQGLYSPLHF